This T cell receptor beta chain is drawn from a study of blood T cell repertoires in COVID-19. Looking at the study overall: Specimens from acute and convalescent COVID-19 originated in the United States, Italy and Spain.

Study members were between 18 and 89 years old and lived in 20 to 25 US regions. Profiled with immunoSEQ multiplex PCR; TCRdb holds only in-frame clones, not every one. This table holds approximately 150,000 clones, around 80% found once. Germline CDR1 MGHDK, CDR2 SYGVNS. The CDR3 is made up of 14 amino acids. Unmatched junction bases numbered 4, after V lost 3 bases and J lost 4 bases. The sequence came from a man in his forties with acute COVID-19. The rearrangement joins TRBV25-1 to TRBJ1-2, with TRBD1 matching over 8 bases. The sequencing input was PBMCs or T cells enriched from blood (not recorded which). This CDR3 reads CASSDDRGTYGYTF. The CDR3 DNA reads as TGTGCCAGCAGTGACGACAGGGGAACCTATGGCTACACCTTC.